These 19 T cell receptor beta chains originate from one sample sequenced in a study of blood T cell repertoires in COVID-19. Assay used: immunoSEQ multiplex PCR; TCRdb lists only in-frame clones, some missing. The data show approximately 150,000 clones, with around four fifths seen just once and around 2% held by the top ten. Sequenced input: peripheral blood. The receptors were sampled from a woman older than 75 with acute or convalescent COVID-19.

CDR3 residues: CASSLALSDEQYF. In DNA, the CDR3 is TGCGCCAGCAGCTTGGCTTTGAGTGACGAGCAGTACTTC. This chain joins TRBV5-1 and TRBJ2-7; D gene ambiguous. Trimming left V 0 bases short and J 5 bases short, with 9 bases between. The CDR3 is 13 residues long. Germline CDR1 reads SGHRS; CDR2 reads YFSETQ.

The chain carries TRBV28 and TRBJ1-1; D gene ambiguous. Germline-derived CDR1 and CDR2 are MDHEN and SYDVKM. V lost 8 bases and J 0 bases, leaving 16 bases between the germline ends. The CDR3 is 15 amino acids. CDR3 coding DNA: TGTGCCAGCGGAAATTCAGGCTTAATGAACACTGAAGCTTTCTTT. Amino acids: CASGNSGLMNTEAFF.

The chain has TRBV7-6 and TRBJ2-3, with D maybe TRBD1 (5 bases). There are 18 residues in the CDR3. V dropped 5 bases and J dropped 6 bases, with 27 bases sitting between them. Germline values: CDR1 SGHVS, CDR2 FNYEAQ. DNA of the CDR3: TGTGCCAGCAGCCCCACTGGGCGGCAGGGTGTTTTCCGTGATACGCAGTATTTT. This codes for CASSPTGRQGVFRDTQYF.

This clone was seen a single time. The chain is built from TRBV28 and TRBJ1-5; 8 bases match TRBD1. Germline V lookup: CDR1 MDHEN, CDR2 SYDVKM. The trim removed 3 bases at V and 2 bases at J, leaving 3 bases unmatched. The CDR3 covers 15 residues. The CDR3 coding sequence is TGTGCCAGCAGTTTGACAGGGGTTGGCAATCAGCCCCAGCATTTT. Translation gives CASSLTGVGNQPQHF.

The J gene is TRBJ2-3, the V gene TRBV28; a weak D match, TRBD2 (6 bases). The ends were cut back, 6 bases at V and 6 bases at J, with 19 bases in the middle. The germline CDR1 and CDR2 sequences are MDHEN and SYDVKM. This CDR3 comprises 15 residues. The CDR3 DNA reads TGTGCCAGCAGCCCGTCGCCGGGGGTTTTGGATACGCAGTATTTT. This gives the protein CASSPSPGVLDTQYF.

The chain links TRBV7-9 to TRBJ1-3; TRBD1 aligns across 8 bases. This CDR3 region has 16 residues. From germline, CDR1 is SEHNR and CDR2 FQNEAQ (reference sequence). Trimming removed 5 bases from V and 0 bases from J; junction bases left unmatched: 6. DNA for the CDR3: TGTGCCAGCAGCCCAGGACAGGGTCTCTCTGGAAACACCATATATTTT. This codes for CASSPGQGLSGNTIYF.

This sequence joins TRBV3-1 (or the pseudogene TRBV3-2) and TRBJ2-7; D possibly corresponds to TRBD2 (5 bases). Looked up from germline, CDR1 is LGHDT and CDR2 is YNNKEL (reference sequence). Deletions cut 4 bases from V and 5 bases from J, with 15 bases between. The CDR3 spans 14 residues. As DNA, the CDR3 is TGTGCCAGCAGCCCTCACCTGGGAGCGCACGAGCAGTACTTC. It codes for CASSPHLGAHEQYF.

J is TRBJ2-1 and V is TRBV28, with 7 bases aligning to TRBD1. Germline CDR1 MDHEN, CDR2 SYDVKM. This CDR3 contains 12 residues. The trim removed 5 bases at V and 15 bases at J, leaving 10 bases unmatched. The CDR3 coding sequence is TGTGCCAGCAGTCCCTTGATTCAGGGGGTGTTCTTC. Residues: CASSPLIQGVFF.

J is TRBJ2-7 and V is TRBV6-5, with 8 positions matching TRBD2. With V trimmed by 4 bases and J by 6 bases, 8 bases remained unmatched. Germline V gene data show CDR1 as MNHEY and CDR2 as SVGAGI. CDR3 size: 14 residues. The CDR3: CASSSGLVSGEQYF. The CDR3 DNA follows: TGTGCCAGCAGTTCGGGACTAGTTTCCGGCGAGCAGTACTTC.

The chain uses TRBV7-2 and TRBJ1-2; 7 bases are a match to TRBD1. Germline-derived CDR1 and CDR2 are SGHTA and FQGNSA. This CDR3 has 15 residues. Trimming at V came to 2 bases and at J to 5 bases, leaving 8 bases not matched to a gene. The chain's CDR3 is CASSLLGQNVYGYTF. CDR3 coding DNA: TGTGCCAGCAGCTTATTGGGACAGAACGTGTATGGCTACACCTTC.

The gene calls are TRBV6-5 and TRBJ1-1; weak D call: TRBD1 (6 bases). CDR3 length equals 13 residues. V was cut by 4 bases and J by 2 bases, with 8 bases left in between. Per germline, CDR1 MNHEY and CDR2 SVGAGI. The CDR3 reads CASSWDTNTEAFF. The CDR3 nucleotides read TGTGCCAGCAGTTGGGACACCAACACTGAAGCTTTCTTT.

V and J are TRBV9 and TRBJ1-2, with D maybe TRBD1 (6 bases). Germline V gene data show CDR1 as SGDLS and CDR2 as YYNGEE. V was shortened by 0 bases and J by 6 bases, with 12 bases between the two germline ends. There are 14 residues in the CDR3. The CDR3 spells CASSVVGGPNGYTF. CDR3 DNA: TGTGCCAGCAGCGTAGTGGGGGGGCCTAATGGCTACACCTTC.

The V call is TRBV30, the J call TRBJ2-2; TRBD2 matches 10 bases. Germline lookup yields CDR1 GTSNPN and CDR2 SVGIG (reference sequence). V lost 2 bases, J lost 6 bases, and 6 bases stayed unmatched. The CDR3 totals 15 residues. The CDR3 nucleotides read TGTGCCTGGAGTACCCTAGCGGGAGTCCCCGGGGAGCTGTTTTTT. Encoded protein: CAWSTLAGVPGELFF.

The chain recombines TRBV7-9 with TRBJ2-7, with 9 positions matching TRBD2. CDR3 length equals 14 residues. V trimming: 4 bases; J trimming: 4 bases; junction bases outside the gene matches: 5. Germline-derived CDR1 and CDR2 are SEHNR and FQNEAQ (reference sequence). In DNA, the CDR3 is TGTGCCAGCAGCTCAAGCGGGAGGCATTACGAGCAGTACTTC. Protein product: CASSSSGRHYEQYF.

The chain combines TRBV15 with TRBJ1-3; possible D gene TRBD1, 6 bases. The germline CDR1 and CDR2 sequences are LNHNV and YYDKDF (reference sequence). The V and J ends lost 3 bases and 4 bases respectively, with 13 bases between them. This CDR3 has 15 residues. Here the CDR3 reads CATSRPRGVGNTIYF. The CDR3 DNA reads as TGTGCCACCAGCAGGCCCAGGGGCGTCGGAAACACCATATATTTT.

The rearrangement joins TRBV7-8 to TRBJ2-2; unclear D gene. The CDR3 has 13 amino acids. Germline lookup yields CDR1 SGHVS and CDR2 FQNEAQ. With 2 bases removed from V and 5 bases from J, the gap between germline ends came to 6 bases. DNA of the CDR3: TGTGCCAGCAGCTTAACCCAGACCGGGGAGCTGTTTTTT. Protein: CASSLTQTGELFF.

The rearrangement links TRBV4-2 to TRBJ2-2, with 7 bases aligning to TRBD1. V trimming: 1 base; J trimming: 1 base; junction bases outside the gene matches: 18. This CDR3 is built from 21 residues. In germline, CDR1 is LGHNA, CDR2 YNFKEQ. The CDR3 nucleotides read TGTGCCAGCAGCCAAGTTTTAGGGGTACGGGACAGAGGGTTGAACACCGGGGAGCTGTTTTTT. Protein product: CASSQVLGVRDRGLNTGELFF.

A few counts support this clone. The CDR3 loop reads CASSGGTGGVQPQHF. The CDR3 region has the DNA TGTGCCAGCAGCGGGGGGACAGGGGGCGTTCAGCCCCAGCATTTT. The chain has TRBV7-2 and TRBJ1-5; TRBD1 agrees at 12 bases. V gave up 5 bases and J gave up 6 bases; unmatched junction bases: 5. The CDR3 has 15 amino acids. Germline assignment: CDR1 SGHTA and CDR2 FQGNSA.

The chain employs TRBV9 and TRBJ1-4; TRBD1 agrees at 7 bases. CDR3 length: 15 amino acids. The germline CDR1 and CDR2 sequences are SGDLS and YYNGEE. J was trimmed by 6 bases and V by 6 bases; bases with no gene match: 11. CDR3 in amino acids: CASTETGTAHEKLFF. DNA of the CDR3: TGTGCCAGCACCGAGACCGGGACAGCACATGAAAAACTGTTTTTT. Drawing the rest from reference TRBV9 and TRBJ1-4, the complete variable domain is DSGVTQTPKHLITATGQRVTLRCSPRSGDLSVYWYQQSLDQGLQFLIQYYNGEERAKGNILERFSAQQFPDLHSELNLSSLELGDSALYFCASTETGTAHEKLFFGSGTQLSVL.